This T cell receptor (beta chain) was observed in a study of T cell repertoires in aging, cancer and after chemotherapy. About the research overall: Chronic lymphocytic leukemia patients on fludarabine- or bendamustine-based regimens gave paired samples before and after chemotherapy.

Whole-study findings and limits: Age-matched healthy donors had significantly more diverse, less clonal blood TCR repertoires than untreated cancer patients. Lymphoid organ infiltration in hematological cancer patients may impair thymic emigration or peripheral T cell expansion. Median generation probability rose over the chemotherapy interval in each cancer cohort, suggesting rebound thymic output.

The V end was cut by 0 bases, the J end by 8 bases, with 17 bases between. Germline V gene sequence: CDR1 SGHNT, CDR2 YYREEE (reference sequence). CDR3 size: 15 residues. Comments on this clonotype: Its specificity is unknown.

Multiplex touch-down PCR with TRB-A/B primers amplified rearranged V-D-J TRB sequences. TCRdb redid the calling of the multiplex PCR reads with MiXCR, one entry per CDR3 protein. In the table there are about 6,100 distinct CDR3 sequences, less than 40% of which are singletons. Amplification of TCR beta used genomic DNA extracted from peripheral blood. The V gene is TRBV5-4, the J gene TRBJ1-2, with a tentative D call TRBD1 (5 bases). Sequenced: blood. The clonotype comes from a human donor with a blood cancer. The CDR3 nucleotides read TGTGCCAGCAGCTTGGCCGGGGCCGTCATCCGGGGCTACACCTTC. As protein: CASSLAGAVIRGYTF.